The text below deals with one T cell receptor (beta chain). The source of the sample is a study of control samples from healthy donors and cancer patients. Germline trimming cut 2 bases from V and 7 bases from J; bases unmatched to any gene: 3. Per the germline V gene, CDR1 is SGHRS and CDR2 is YFSETQ. The CDR3 spans 14 residues. Profiling relied on immunoSEQ multiplex PCR, and the TCRdb table lists in-frame clones only, not all of them. This sample has about 14,000 clones; roughly 71% occur once, and the top ten carry 7.5% to 9%. V is TRBV5-1 and J is TRBJ2-1, with 10 positions matching TRBD2. This clonotype was obtained from a male donor with melanoma. Sequenced sample: formalin-fixed, paraffin-embedded tissue. The CDR3 sequence is CASSLAGGRNEQFF. CDR3 in DNA: TGCGCCAGCAGCTTAGCGGGGGGGCGGAATGAGCAGTTCTTC.